This T cell receptor beta chain stems from a study of T-cell reconstitution after alpha-beta-depleted transplantation in children. General study points: Surviving recipient T cells and thymic progenitors accounted for the high day-60 TCRbeta diversity observed in some patients. Where alpha-beta T cells came from about two months after transplant was reportedly several hundred expanded graft clones. T-cell numbers and diversity, one year after transplant, stemmed largely from T cells that were newly produced.

The V end lost 4 bases, the J end lost 3 bases, and 6 bases lay between the germline ends. Germline values: CDR1 LGHNA, CDR2 YSLEER. The CDR3 has 12 amino acids. Unique molecular identifiers were incorporated during preparation of the TCRbeta library. TCRdb processed the PCR reads anew with MiXCR; each CDR3 protein has one entry. The data hold approximately 430,000 distinct CDR3 sequences, with around 15% observed a single time. There are a few counts of this clonotype. The antigen remains undetermined. This chain connects TRBV4-3 to TRBJ1-1; D unclear. The clonotype comes from a boy in the first two years of life who had a stem cell transplant for Wiskott-Aldrich syndrome, so the T cells may come from the graft donor. The sample consisted of PBMCs, mostly from graft donor cells, taken 360 days after TCRalphabeta/CD19-depleted stem cell transplant. CDR3 amino acids: CASSLSDTEAFF. In nucleotides, the CDR3 is TGCGCCAGCAGCCTGTCAGACACTGAAGCTTTCTTT.